The 25 T cell receptor beta chains below all came from one sample that was sequenced in a study of lymphopenia after photon versus proton radiotherapy. Profiling relied on immunoSEQ multiplex PCR, and the TCRdb table lists in-frame clones only, not all of them. Found here are roughly 25,000 clones, 82% of them singletons; the top ten hold around 20%. The sample was peripheral blood, taken from a patient treated with proton-based radiotherapy. The receptors stem from a woman aged 65 to 85 with pancreatic cancer.

CDR3 residues: CASSQEWDGMVKFF. CDR3 DNA: TGCGCCAGCAGCCAAGAGTGGGACGGGATGGTTAAGTTCTTC. This sequence joins TRBV4-3 and TRBJ2-1; tentatively, D is TRBD1 or TRBD2 (5 bases each). The CDR3 is made up of 14 amino acids. Germline loops: CDR1 LGHNA, CDR2 YSLEER. V lost 0 bases and J 14 bases, leaving 17 bases between the germline ends.

The V call is TRBV9, the J call TRBJ2-7; 8 bases align to TRBD1. The CDR3 spans 14 residues. V lost 1 base and J lost 2; bases outside the gene matches: 2. CDR1 is SGDLS and CDR2 is YYNGEE in the germline V gene. CDR3 DNA sequence: TGTGCCAGCAGCGTAAAGGACAGGGCCTACGAGCAGTACTTC. Protein product: CASSVKDRAYEQYF.

The chain employs TRBV19 and TRBJ2-2; D ambiguous. The CDR3 consists of 15 residues. V was pared by 4 bases and J by 0 bases, with 9 bases between. CDR1 LNHDA and CDR2 SQIVND come from the germline V gene (reference sequence). The CDR3 loop is CASSTTAANTGELFF. The DNA of the CDR3 is TGTGCCAGTAGTACGACCGCCGCGAACACCGGGGAGCTGTTTTTT.

This clone is a singleton in its sample. The chain joins TRBV6-5 to TRBJ1-3; the D is unclear. In germline, CDR1 is MNHEY, CDR2 SVGAGI. V lost 6 bases and J 4 bases, leaving 13 bases between the germline ends. The CDR3 extends over 14 amino acids. CDR3 residues: CASSQTGRGNTIYF. The CDR3 DNA reads TGTGCCAGCAGCCAGACGGGTCGGGGAAACACCATATATTTT.

V gene TRBV19 combines with J gene TRBJ2-1; D may be TRBD1 or TRBD2 (5 bases each). The CDR3 is 14 amino acids. Germline V gives CDR1 LNHDA, CDR2 SQIVND (reference sequence). V was pared by 10 bases and J by 8 bases, with 21 bases between. This CDR3 reads CATRPGLVGDEQFF. CDR3 bases: TGTGCCACCCGCCCGGGGCTGGTAGGCGATGAGCAGTTCTTC.

This clone showed up just once. V is TRBV5-1 and J is TRBJ2-3, with D tentatively TRBD1 (6 bases). Trimming took off 4 bases at V and 1 base at J, with 13 bases between the two ends. The germline gives CDR1 SGHRS, CDR2 YFSETQ. CDR3 length equals 15 residues. DNA of the CDR3: TGCGCCAGCAGCCGCGAGGCAGGGGGCACAGATACGCAGTATTTT. The encoded protein is CASSREAGGTDTQYF.

The chain combines TRBV10-3 with TRBJ2-3; 7 nucleotides agree with TRBD2. After removal of 9 bases from V and 5 bases from J, the junction contained 11 bases not matched to a gene. CDR3 length: 14 amino acids. Germline assignment: CDR1 ENHRY and CDR2 SYGVKD. DNA of the CDR3: TGTGCCATTCGGGCCGGGACTACCGGAGATACGCAGTATTTT. The encoded protein is CAIRAGTTGDTQYF.

This clone was found once. For the CDR3, the DNA is TGTGCCTGGAGTCCCGGCCAGGGGGCAGCTGGCTACACCTTC. Its protein product is CAWSPGQGAAGYTF. The V call is TRBV30, the J call TRBJ1-2, with TRBD1 identical over 8 bases. The germline V gene has CDR1 GTSNPN and CDR2 SVGIG (reference sequence). The trim removed 2 bases at V and 7 bases at J, leaving 9 bases unmatched. The length of the CDR3 is 14 residues.

V and J are TRBV4-2 and TRBJ2-3; 14 nucleotides align to TRBD2. The CDR3 sequence is 18 residues long. V lost 0 bases and J lost 7; bases outside the gene matches: 9. Per germline, CDR1 LGHNA and CDR2 YNFKEQ. The CDR3 DNA sequence: TGTGCCAGCAGCCAAGACCCCCCGGGACTAGCGGGAGTAAATACGCAGTATTTT. As protein: CASSQDPPGLAGVNTQYF.

The sample holds a few counts of this clone. The rearrangement links TRBV27 to TRBJ2-5; D unclear. This CDR3 contains 13 residues. CDR1 and CDR2 from the germline V gene are MNHEY and SMNVEV (reference sequence). The V and J ends lost 6 bases and 3 bases respectively, with 11 bases between them. This CDR3 is CASSTTAKETQYF. CDR3 coding DNA: TGTGCCAGCAGCACCACCGCCAAAGAGACCCAGTACTTC.

V and J are TRBV5-4 and TRBJ2-1; no reliable D call. This CDR3 is built from 15 residues. The V gene lost 1 base and the J gene lost 5 bases, with 13 bases spanning the gap. Looked up from germline, CDR1 is SGHNT and CDR2 is YYREEE (reference sequence). The CDR3 region has the DNA TGTGCCAGCAGCTTGACTACCTTTATCGACAATGAGCAGTTCTTC. This encodes CASSLTTFIDNEQFF.

The chain carries TRBV6-6 and TRBJ2-5; D might be TRBD2 (6 bases). CDR1 and CDR2 (germline): MNHNY, SVGAGI (reference sequence). CDR3 length: 13 amino acids. Trimming cost V 5 bases and J 4 bases, with 11 bases left between them. In DNA, the CDR3 is TGTGCCAGCAGTCTAACCGGGGGAGAGACCCAGTACTTC. This translates into CASSLTGGETQYF.

This chain uses TRBV5-4 with TRBJ2-6, with D unclear. The V gene lost 0 bases and the J gene lost 0 bases, with 4 bases spanning the gap. Germline-derived CDR1 and CDR2 are SGHNT and YYREEE (reference sequence). The CDR3 extends over 15 amino acids. Here the CDR3 reads CASSLVDSGANVLTF. CDR3 coding DNA: TGTGCCAGCAGCTTGGTAGACTCTGGGGCCAACGTCCTGACTTTC.

J is TRBJ1-1 and V is TRBV30; D remains unclear. There are 14 residues in the CDR3. The germline V and J ends were trimmed by 2 bases and 6 bases, with 16 bases remaining between them. Per germline, CDR1 GTSNPN and CDR2 SVGIG (reference sequence). Here the CDR3 DNA reads TGTGCCTGGAGTTTACGCCGGGGTTTCGCTGAAGCTTTCTTT. Residues: CAWSLRRGFAEAFF.

The chain couples TRBV28 to TRBJ2-5, with D perhaps TRBD1 (6 bases). V dropped 3 bases and J dropped 3 bases, with 17 bases sitting between them. The CDR3 sequence is 16 residues long. Germline-derived CDR1 and CDR2 are MDHEN and SYDVKM. CDR3 DNA: TGTGCCAGCAGTTTTTACGGTACAGGACAGAAAGAGACCCAGTACTTC. It specifies CASSFYGTGQKETQYF.

This sequence joins TRBV5-1 and TRBJ1-1; D unresolved. V was clipped by 0 bases and J by 1 base, with 10 bases between them. This CDR3 is 15 amino acids long. The germline CDR1 and CDR2 sequences are SGHRS and YFSETQ. This CDR3 is CASSLGGSRNTEAFF. Here the CDR3 DNA reads TGCGCCAGCAGCTTGGGGGGTTCCCGGAACACTGAAGCTTTCTTT.

The chain carries TRBV7-3 and TRBJ2-2, with D tentatively TRBD2 (6 bases). The CDR3 covers 14 residues. Per the germline V gene, CDR1 is SGHTA and CDR2 is FQGTGA. V lost 2 bases, J lost 6 bases, and 10 bases lay in between. This CDR3 is CASSLAGLPGELFF. The CDR3 DNA sequence: TGTGCCAGCAGCTTAGCGGGGCTACCCGGGGAGCTGTTTTTT.

The chain has TRBV5-6 and TRBJ2-5; D is unresolved. The germline V gene has CDR1 SGHDT and CDR2 YYEEEE. This CDR3 region has 15 residues. V shed 7 bases and J shed 3 bases, with 19 bases lying between them. This CDR3 is CASAVQRRPEETQYF. CDR3 in DNA: TGTGCCAGCGCCGTGCAGCGAAGGCCCGAAGAGACCCAGTACTTC.

The chain recombines TRBV4-3 with TRBJ1-1; D not certain. This CDR3 region has 15 residues. Trimming took 4 bases from V and 2 from J, leaving 14 bases between them. Germline values: CDR1 LGHNA, CDR2 YSLEER. CDR3 in DNA: TGCGCCAGCAGCCCAAATTCGTTGGATAACACTGAAGCTTTCTTT. Amino acids: CASSPNSLDNTEAFF.

This rearrangement joins TRBV7-9 to TRBJ1-3, with D unresolved. Germline CDR1 and CDR2: SEHNR and FQNEAQ (reference sequence). Deletions cut 4 bases from V and 1 base from J, with 17 bases between. The CDR3 length is 17 residues. CDR3 loop: CASSYSEGVGSGNTIYF. DNA of the CDR3: TGTGCCAGCAGCTATAGCGAGGGAGTTGGTTCTGGAAACACCATATATTTT.

CDR3 sequence: CASSSRLAGKTYEQYF. The CDR3 region has the DNA TGTGCCAGTAGTAGCCGACTAGCGGGCAAGACGTACGAGCAGTACTTC. The J gene is TRBJ2-7, the V gene TRBV19; 10 nucleotides match TRBD2. CDR1 is LNHDA and CDR2 is SQIVND in the germline V gene (reference sequence). V lost 4 bases and J lost 4; bases outside the gene matches: 10. This CDR3 region has 16 residues. Combining the CDR3 with reference TRBV19 and TRBJ2-7 gives the whole variable domain DGGITQSPKYLFRKEGQNVTLSCEQNLNHDAMYWYRQDPGQGLRLIYYSQIVNDFQKGDIAEGYSVSREKKESFPLTVTSAQKNPTAFYLCASSSRLAGKTYEQYFGPGTRLTVT.

The rearrangement uses TRBV7-2 and TRBJ1-1; D may be TRBD1 (5 bases). Trimming left V 4 bases short and J 5 bases short, with 14 bases between. The germline V gene encodes CDR1 SGHTA and CDR2 FQGNSA. The CDR3 contains 14 residues. CDR3 coding DNA: TGTGCCAGCAGCTCCGGCGGGGGTAGGACTGAAGCTTTCTTT. This sequence encodes CASSSGGGRTEAFF.

The chain couples TRBV7-2 to TRBJ2-5, with TRBD1 matching 7 bases. This CDR3 is built from 17 residues. CDR1 and CDR2 from the germline V gene are SGHTA and FQGNSA. With 1 base clipped from V and 2 bases from J, the junction kept 10 bases outside the gene matches. The CDR3 sequence is CASSLVKGSQGQETQYF. CDR3 DNA: TGTGCCAGCAGCTTAGTCAAAGGGTCACAGGGGCAAGAGACCCAGTACTTC.

The chain employs TRBV5-1 and TRBJ1-1; a weak D match, TRBD1 (5 bases). The V end was cut by 0 bases, the J end by 1 base, with 13 bases between. Per the germline V gene, CDR1 is SGHRS and CDR2 is YFSETQ. The CDR3 consists of 16 residues. CDR3: CASSLVPRQGNTEAFF. CDR3 bases: TGCGCCAGCAGCTTGGTCCCGAGGCAGGGGAACACTGAAGCTTTCTTT.

With respect to this clone: The junction differs from germline at one of its ends, possibly a read error. The chain links TRBV7-7 to TRBJ2-2, with 10 bases aligning to TRBD2. The CDR3 covers 16 residues. In germline, CDR1 is SSHAT, CDR2 FNYEAQ (reference sequence). The CDR3 protein is CASSYLAGGGTGELFF. DNA of the CDR3: TGTGCTAGCAGCTATTTAGCGGGAGGTGGCACCGGGGAGCTGTTTTTT.